This TCR beta chain was captured in a study of blood T cells in healthy people across ages. The authors ran a second PCR of roughly 6 to 11 cycles using a sample-barcoded 5' primer and a J-beta primer mix. TCRdb ran MiXCR on the 5' RACE reads and lists one entry per CDR3 protein. Among roughly 1,100,000 distinct CDR3 sequences listed, 20% to 25% were seen once. This clonotype was seen a handful of times. Germline V gene lookup returns CDR1 SQVTM and CDR2 ANQGSEA. The V gene end was trimmed by 6 bases and the J gene end by 0 bases; junction bases not matched to a gene: 4. The CDR3 sequence is 13 residues long. This same sample was also taken into another study, of T cells of mothers and their children.

This clonotype originated in a girl aged 2 to 10 in good health. The chain has TRBV29-1 and TRBJ2-5, with 7 positions matching TRBD1. The sequenced material came from blood. The DNA for the CDR3 is TGCAGCGTCCGGGGACAGTACCAAGAGACCCAGTACTTC. Protein product: CSVRGQYQETQYF.